The source of this TCR beta chain is a study of CD8+ T cells in alopecia areata. Details on this clone: The protein in this entry is translated from the DNA; at residue 13 it differs from the protein listed in TCRdb. Here the gene names and germline are mouse. The read falls 3 residues short of the CDR3 end, and the missing part is taken from the germline J gene.

In germline, CDR1 is NSHNY, CDR2 SYGAGN. The junction had 4 bases not matched to a gene; V was cut back by 1 base and J by 2 bases. The CDR3 covers 16 residues. Following extraction, RNA underwent reverse transcription to cDNA, which served as the sequencing template. The assay was immunoSEQ multiplex PCR, and TCRdb's table has in-frame clones only and misses some. The table lists roughly 110,000 clones, with no singletons. This chain connects TRBV13-1 to TRBJ1-3; 9 bases align to TRBD1. The specimen sequenced was lesional skin. This TCR was sampled from a C3H/HeJ mouse with alopecia areata. The MHC haplotype of the strain is H2-k. The CDR3 sequence is CASSDPGTGTGNTLYF. Partial CDR3 DNA: TGTGCCAGCAGTGATCCCGGGACAGGGACTGGAAATACG.